This passage covers 6 T cell receptor beta chains from one sample sequenced in a study of blood T cell repertoires in COVID-19. Assay used: immunoSEQ multiplex PCR; TCRdb lists only in-frame clones, some missing. The sample yields tens of thousands of clones, 91% seen once. Specimen: peripheral blood. Every receptor here comes from a man aged 55 to 70 with acute or convalescent COVID-19.

CDR3 region: CASPQTEFNNEQFF. In DNA form, the CDR3 reads TGTGCCAGCCCCCAGACAGAATTCAACAATGAGCAGTTCTTC. The chain uses TRBV6-5 and TRBJ2-1, with a tentative D call TRBD1 (5 bases). Germline values: CDR1 MNHEY, CDR2 SVGAGI. Trimming removed 8 bases from V and 5 bases from J, with 16 bases in between. This CDR3 comprises 14 residues.

This clone was observed a single time. The chain uses TRBV25-1 and TRBJ1-1; tentative D call: TRBD1 (5 bases). Looked up from germline, CDR1 is MGHDK and CDR2 is SYGVNS. This CDR3 has 13 amino acids. V was clipped by 5 bases and J by 1 base, with 8 bases between them. The CDR3 coding sequence is TGTGCCAGCAGTCAGGGCCCGAACACTGAAGCTTTCTTT. This sequence encodes CASSQGPNTEAFF.

This chain connects TRBV19 to TRBJ2-7; tentative D call: TRBD1 (5 bases). The CDR3 length is 15 residues. V lost 9 bases and J 5 bases, leaving 23 bases between the germline ends. Looked up from germline, CDR1 is LNHDA and CDR2 is SQIVND (reference sequence). The CDR3 is CASKGELISPHEQYF. The CDR3 nucleotides are TGTGCCAGCAAAGGGGAACTAATTTCCCCCCACGAGCAGTACTTC.

This chain joins TRBV6-6 and TRBJ1-3; possibly TRBD1 for D (6 bases). This CDR3 has 15 residues. Trimming shortened V by 7 bases and J by 8 bases, and 21 bases separated the two germline ends. The V gene's germline CDR1 is MNHNY and CDR2 SVGAGI (reference sequence). CDR3 sequence: CASTLREGNRDTIYF. The DNA for the CDR3 is TGTGCCAGCACCCTCAGGGAAGGAAACAGGGACACCATATATTTT.

V usage is TRBV30 and J usage is TRBJ1-3, with 8 positions matching TRBD1. Germline-derived CDR1 and CDR2 are GTSNPN and SVGIG (reference sequence). V shed 2 bases, J shed 6 bases, and the junction held 12 bases outside the gene matches. The CDR3 length is 16 residues. The CDR3 sequence is CAWSFIRGRLENTIYF. In DNA form, the CDR3 reads TGTGCCTGGAGTTTCATCAGGGGGCGCCTGGAAAACACCATATATTTT. The full variable domain, in which reference TRBV30 and TRBJ1-3 provide the parts outside the CDR3, is SQTIHQWPATLVQPVGSPLSLECTVEGTSNPNLYWYRQAAGRGLQLLFYSVGIGQISSEVPQNLSASRPQDRQFILSSKKLLLSDSGFYLCAWSFIRGRLENTIYFGEGSWLTVV.

This chain joins TRBV2 and TRBJ2-7; 12 bases agree with TRBD1. Germline CDR1 is SNHLY and CDR2 is FYNNEI. The ends lost 6 bases at V and 2 bases at J; junction bases unmatched: 8. CDR3 length equals 16 residues. The CDR3 coding sequence is TGTGCCAGCAGGGAGGGGACAGGGGGCACCGCCTACGAGCAGTACTTC. It specifies CASREGTGGTAYEQYF. Drawing the rest from reference TRBV2 and TRBJ2-7, the complete variable domain is EPEVTQTPSHQVTQMGQEVILRCVPISNHLYFYWYRQILGQKVEFLVSFYNNEISEKSEIFDDQFSVERPDGSNFTLKIRSTKLEDSAMYFCASREGTGGTAYEQYFGPGTRLTVT.